The next 20 T cell receptor beta chains were all read from a single sample in a study of identical twins' blood T cells. TCRdb fed the 5' RACE reads into MiXCR, producing one record per CDR3 protein. The profile shows roughly 380,000 distinct CDR3 sequences, around 30% of them singletons. The material sequenced was PBMCs. All receptors derive from a woman between 18 and 49 years old in good health.

The chain couples TRBV5-1 to TRBJ1-2, with 9 bases aligning to TRBD1. This CDR3 region has 16 residues. Germline CDR1 and CDR2: SGHRS and YFSETQ. V lost 2 bases to trimming and J lost 4 bases; unmatched junction nucleotides: 9. In DNA form, the CDR3 reads TGCGCCAGCAGCTTACGTACTACGACAGGGGGCTATGGCTACACCTTC. Residues: CASSLRTTTGGYGYTF.

This clonotype has a count of ten or more. This chain uses TRBV29-1 with TRBJ1-4; a weak D match, TRBD1 (6 bases). The germline gives CDR1 SQVTM, CDR2 ANQGSEA. Trimming removed 6 bases at V and 8 bases at J, with 19 bases between. The CDR3 runs to 14 residues. This chain's CDR3 is CSVKLQGMDEKLFF. CDR3 DNA sequence: TGCAGCGTCAAACTACAGGGAATGGACGAAAAACTGTTTTTT.

Ten or more counts support this clonotype. This chain connects TRBV20-1 to TRBJ2-7; 10 bases match TRBD1. This CDR3 comprises 13 residues. CDR1 and CDR2 (germline): DFQATT, SNEGSKA (reference sequence). V was pared by 4 bases and J by 4 bases, with 4 bases of the junction left unmatched. The CDR3 here is CSATRDRGYEQYF. Here the CDR3 DNA reads TGCAGTGCTACTCGGGACAGGGGATACGAGCAGTACTTC.

With respect to this clonotype: This may be a read error, as it is one base from a much larger clone. This sequence joins TRBV11-2 and TRBJ2-1; no clear D. Germline assignment: CDR1 SGHAT and CDR2 FQNNGV. CDR3 length: 11 residues. V lost 4 bases to trimming and J lost 6 bases, with 4 bases between them. The CDR3 DNA follows: TGTGCCAGCAGCTCGATCAATGAGCAGTTCTTC. Translated: CASSSINEQFF.

This chain joins TRBV20-1 and TRBJ1-1; TRBD1 might be the D (6 bases). The CDR3 length is 14 residues. V shed 6 bases and J shed 1 base, with 15 bases lying between them. CDR1 DFQATT and CDR2 SNEGSKA come from the germline V gene (reference sequence). CDR3 bases: TGCAGTGCCCGCGCAGGGGCGGGGAACACTGAAGCTTTCTTT. This sequence encodes CSARAGAGNTEAFF.

A few counts support this clonotype. One junction end does not reproduce the germline sequence, and a read error may be involved. V usage is TRBV12-3 or TRBV12-4 and J usage is TRBJ1-1, with D perhaps matching TRBD1 (5 bases). This CDR3 is built from 13 residues. CDR3 region: CASSFSSGRLGPF. CDR3 DNA: TGTGCCAGCAGTTTCTCGTCAGGGCGGTTGGGACCCTTT.

V usage is TRBV3-1 and J usage is TRBJ1-6; D might be TRBD1 (6 bases). Trimming took off 0 bases at V and 14 bases at J, with 14 bases between the two ends. The V gene's germline CDR1 is LGHDT and CDR2 YNNKEL (reference sequence). The CDR3 loop spans 14 amino acids. The CDR3 sequence is CASSQDTGQVSLHF. DNA of the CDR3: TGTGCCAGCAGCCAAGATACAGGGCAGGTATCCCTCCACTTT.

This chain links TRBV25-1 with TRBJ1-2; D possibly corresponds to TRBD1 (5 bases). Trimming took off 3 bases at V and 4 bases at J, with 6 bases between the two ends. Germline CDR1 and CDR2: MGHDK and SYGVNS. The CDR3 loop spans 12 amino acids. The CDR3 loop reads CASSDGAYGYTF. The CDR3 nucleotides are TGTGCCAGCAGTGACGGGGCCTATGGCTACACCTTC.

A few counts support this clonotype. V and J are TRBV7-9 and TRBJ1-6, with 7 bases lining up with TRBD1. Germline CDR1 is SEHNR and CDR2 is FQNEAQ (reference sequence). J gave up 10 bases and V 5 bases, and 5 bases lay outside the gene matches. The CDR3 loop spans 13 amino acids. This CDR3 is CASSATGASPLHF. In DNA, the CDR3 is TGTGCCAGCAGCGCCACAGGGGCGTCACCCCTCCACTTT.

The chain combines TRBV7-8 with TRBJ1-3, with 10 nucleotides matching TRBD1. The CDR3 sequence is 16 residues long. V shed 5 bases and J 3 bases; nucleotides not matched to a gene: 7. CDR1 and CDR2 from the germline V gene are SGHVS and FQNEAQ. CDR3 nucleotides: TGTGCCAGCAGCCCCCCGACAGGGGGCTTTGGAAACACCATATATTTT. Translation gives CASSPPTGGFGNTIYF.

This clonotype was counted a few times. In nucleotides, the CDR3 is TGCAGTGCTCCATTCCACCCCACTGATGGAGATGGCTACACCTTC. Amino acids: CSAPFHPTDGDGYTF. V and J are TRBV20-1 and TRBJ1-2, with D uncertain. The V and J ends lost 5 bases and 6 bases respectively, with 22 bases between them. The germline gives CDR1 DFQATT, CDR2 SNEGSKA (reference sequence). The CDR3 runs to 15 residues.

This clonotype came up many times. J is TRBJ1-5 and V is TRBV6-2 or TRBV6-3; TRBD1 might be the D (5 bases). The CDR3 totals 14 residues. Trimming cost V 5 bases and J 2 bases, with 10 bases left between them. Germline values: CDR1 MNHEY, CDR2 SVGEGT. The CDR3 DNA reads as TGTGCCAGCAGTCTCCGGGGGGGCAATCAGCCCCAGCATTTT. This sequence encodes CASSLRGGNQPQHF.

This clonotype was recorded many times. The rearrangement links TRBV20-1 to TRBJ1-1; 7 bases are a match to TRBD1. The germline V gene has CDR1 DFQATT and CDR2 SNEGSKA (reference sequence). V trimming: 6 bases; J trimming: 3 bases; junction bases outside the gene matches: 4. The CDR3 runs 12 residues. For the CDR3, the DNA is TGCAGTGCGTTTACAGGGGACACTGAAGCTTTCTTT. This translates into CSAFTGDTEAFF.

As to this clonotype: One end of the junction varies from germline; a read error may be responsible. The chain recombines TRBV3-1 with TRBJ2-1; 10 bases match TRBD2. Germline CDR1 is LGHDT and CDR2 is YNNKEL (reference sequence). This CDR3 contains 16 residues. This CDR3 is CASSRTLAGIYNEQLF. CDR3 DNA: TGTGCCAGCAGCCGAACACTAGCGGGGATCTACAATGAGCAGCTCTTC.

In this sample, this clonotype turned up a few times. In nucleotides, the CDR3 is TGTGCCAGCAGCTTATTCGGGCAGGGACTAGCTTTCTTT. It specifies CASSLFGQGLAFF. The V and J genes are TRBV11-2 and TRBJ1-1; D is possibly TRBD1 (5 bases). With 2 bases removed from V and 10 bases from J, the gap between germline ends came to 14 bases. CDR1 SGHAT and CDR2 FQNNGV come from the germline V gene. This CDR3 is 13 amino acids long.

Concerning this clonotype: This may be a read error, as it is one base from a much larger clone. The rearrangement joins TRBV20-1 to TRBJ2-1, with D perhaps matching TRBD1 or TRBD2 (5 bases each). Germline V gene sequence: CDR1 DFQATT, CDR2 SNEGSKA (reference sequence). This CDR3 is 13 amino acids long. The CDR3 here is CSVRDSGRGEQFF. The CDR3 bases are TGCAGTGTTAGAGATTCAGGGCGAGGGGAGCAGTTCTTC.

The rearrangement uses TRBV10-1 and TRBJ1-1; D is possibly TRBD1 (5 bases). V was cut by 0 bases and J by 3 bases, with 8 bases left in between. Germline CDR1 is WNHNN and CDR2 is SYGVQD (reference sequence). The CDR3 is 14 amino acids. This CDR3 reads CASSESTRDTEAFF. The CDR3 bases are TGCGCCAGCAGTGAGTCGACCAGGGACACTGAAGCTTTCTTT.

The rearrangement joins TRBV6-6 to TRBJ1-5, with TRBD1 matching over 7 bases. The CDR3 contains 15 residues. V lost 0 bases and J lost 7; bases outside the gene matches: 6. CDR1 and CDR2 (germline): MNHNY, SVGAGI (reference sequence). The CDR3 loop reads CASSYSGQITQPQHF. In DNA, the CDR3 is TGTGCCAGCAGTTACTCGGGACAGATAACCCAGCCCCAGCATTTT.

V is TRBV6-6 and J is TRBJ2-1; 9 bases are shared with TRBD2. Germline CDR1 reads MNHNY; CDR2 reads SVGAGI (reference sequence). The CDR3 is made up of 16 amino acids. V dropped 1 base and J dropped 3; count of bases not matched to a gene: 4. The CDR3 DNA is TGTGCCAGCAGTTACTACGGGCGGGGGGGCTACAATGAGCAGTTCTTC. Amino acid sequence: CASSYYGRGGYNEQFF.

The V and J genes are TRBV2 and TRBJ1-6; possible D gene TRBD1, 6 bases. Trimming removed 6 bases at V and 6 bases at J, with 15 bases between. Germline values: CDR1 SNHLY, CDR2 FYNNEI. This CDR3 has 15 residues. The CDR3 nucleotides read TGTGCCAGCAGGACCAGGGAGGGGGGTAATTCACCCCTCCACTTT. This codes for CASRTREGGNSPLHF.